This entry features one TCR beta chain sequence. These data originate in a study of cytomegalovirus exposure and HLA in healthy donors. Germline CDR1 and CDR2: MDHEN and SYDVKM. V shed 10 bases and J shed 0 bases, with 21 bases lying between them. CDR3 size: 16 residues. It was with 60 Vbeta and 13 Jbeta primers that the PCR ran. Using immunoSEQ multiplex PCR, the repertoire was profiled, and TCRdb retains in-frame clones only, with some absent. Of 110,000 to 150,000 clones listed, roughly four fifths are singletons. The chain couples TRBV28 to TRBJ1-2; D is ambiguous. Sequencing input: PBMCs. This TCR was recovered from a man in his late teens or twenties in good health and CMV-seropositive. The CDR3 nucleotides are TGTGCCACCGCGGCTCCGATTGGCGGGACTAACTATGGCTACACCTTC. Its translation is CATAAPIGGTNYGYTF.